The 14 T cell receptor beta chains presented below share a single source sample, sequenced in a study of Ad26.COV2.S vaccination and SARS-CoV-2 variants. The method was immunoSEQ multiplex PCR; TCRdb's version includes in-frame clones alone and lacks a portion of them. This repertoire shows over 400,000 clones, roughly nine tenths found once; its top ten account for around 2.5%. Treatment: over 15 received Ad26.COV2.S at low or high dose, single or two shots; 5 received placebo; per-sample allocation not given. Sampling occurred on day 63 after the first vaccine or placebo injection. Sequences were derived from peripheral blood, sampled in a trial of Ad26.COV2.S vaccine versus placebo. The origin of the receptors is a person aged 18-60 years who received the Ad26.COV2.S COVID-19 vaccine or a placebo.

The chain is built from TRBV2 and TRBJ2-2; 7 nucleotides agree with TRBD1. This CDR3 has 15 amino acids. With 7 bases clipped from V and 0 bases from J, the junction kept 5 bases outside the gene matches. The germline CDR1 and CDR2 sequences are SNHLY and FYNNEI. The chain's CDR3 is CASTRQGANTGELFF. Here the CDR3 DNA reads TGTGCCAGCACCAGACAGGGAGCGAACACCGGGGAGCTGTTTTTT.

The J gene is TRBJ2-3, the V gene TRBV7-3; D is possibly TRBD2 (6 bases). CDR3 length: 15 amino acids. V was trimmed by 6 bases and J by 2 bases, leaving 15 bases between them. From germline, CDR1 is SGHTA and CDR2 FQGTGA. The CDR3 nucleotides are TGTGCCAGCAGTCCGAGCGGGTTCCTCACAGATACGCAGTATTTT. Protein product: CASSPSGFLTDTQYF.

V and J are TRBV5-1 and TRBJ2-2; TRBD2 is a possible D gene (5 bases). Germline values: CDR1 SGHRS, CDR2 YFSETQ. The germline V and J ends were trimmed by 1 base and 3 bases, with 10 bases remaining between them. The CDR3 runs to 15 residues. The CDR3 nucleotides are TGCGCCAGCAGCTTGAGTCTAGCCGACACCGGGGAGCTGTTTTTT. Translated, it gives CASSLSLADTGELFF.

CDR3 sequence (DNA): TGTGCCAGCAGCTTGATAAGCGGGAGGGCTCGTAGCCAAGAGACCCAGTACTTC. This encodes CASSLISGRARSQETQYF. The gene calls are TRBV5-4 and TRBJ2-5, with 10 positions matching TRBD2. Germline CDR1 SGHNT, CDR2 YYREEE (reference sequence). V gave up 1 base and J gave up 1 base; unmatched junction bases: 10. This CDR3 contains 18 residues.

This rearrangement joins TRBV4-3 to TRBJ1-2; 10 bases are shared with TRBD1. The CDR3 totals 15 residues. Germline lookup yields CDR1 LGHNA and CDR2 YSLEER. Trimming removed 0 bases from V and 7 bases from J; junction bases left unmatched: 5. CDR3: CASSQDPTGGFGYTF. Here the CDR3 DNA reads TGCGCCAGCAGCCAAGATCCGACAGGGGGCTTTGGCTACACCTTC.

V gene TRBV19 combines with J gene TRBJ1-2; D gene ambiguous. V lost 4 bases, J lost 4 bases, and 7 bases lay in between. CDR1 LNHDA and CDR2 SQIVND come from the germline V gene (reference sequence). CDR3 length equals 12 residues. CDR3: CASSSSAYGYTF. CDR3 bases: TGTGCCAGTAGTAGTTCGGCCTATGGCTACACCTTC. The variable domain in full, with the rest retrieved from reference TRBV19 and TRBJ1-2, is DGGITQSPKYLFRKEGQNVTLSCEQNLNHDAMYWYRQDPGQGLRLIYYSQIVNDFQKGDIAEGYSVSREKKESFPLTVTSAQKNPTAFYLCASSSSAYGYTFGSGTRLTVV.

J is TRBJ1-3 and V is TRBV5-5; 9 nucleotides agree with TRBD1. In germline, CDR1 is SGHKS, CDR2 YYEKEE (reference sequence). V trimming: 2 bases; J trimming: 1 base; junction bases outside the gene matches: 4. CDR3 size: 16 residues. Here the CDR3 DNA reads TGTGCCAGCAGCTTCACAGGGGGCGCTTCTGGAAACACCATATATTTT. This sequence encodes CASSFTGGASGNTIYF.

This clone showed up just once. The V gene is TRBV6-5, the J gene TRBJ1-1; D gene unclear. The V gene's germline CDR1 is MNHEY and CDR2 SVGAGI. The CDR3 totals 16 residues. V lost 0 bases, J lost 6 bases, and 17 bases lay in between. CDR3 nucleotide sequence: TGTGCCAGCAGTTACTCAGTGAGGATTATTCCATCTGAAGCTTTCTTT. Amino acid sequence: CASSYSVRIIPSEAFF.

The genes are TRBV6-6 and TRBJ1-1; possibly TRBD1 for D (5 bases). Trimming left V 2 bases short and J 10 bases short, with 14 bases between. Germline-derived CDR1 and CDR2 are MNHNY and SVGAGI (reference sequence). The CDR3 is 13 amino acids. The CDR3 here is CASSYIGRGGAFF. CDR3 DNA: TGTGCCAGCAGTTACATAGGTCGGGGGGGAGCTTTCTTT.

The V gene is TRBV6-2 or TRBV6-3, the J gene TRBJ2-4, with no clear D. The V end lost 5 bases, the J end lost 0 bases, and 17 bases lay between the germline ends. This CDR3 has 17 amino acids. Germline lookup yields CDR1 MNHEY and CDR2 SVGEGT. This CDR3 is CASSHYRPPLAKNIQYF. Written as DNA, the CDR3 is TGTGCCAGCAGTCACTATCGACCGCCTCTAGCCAAAAACATTCAGTACTTC.

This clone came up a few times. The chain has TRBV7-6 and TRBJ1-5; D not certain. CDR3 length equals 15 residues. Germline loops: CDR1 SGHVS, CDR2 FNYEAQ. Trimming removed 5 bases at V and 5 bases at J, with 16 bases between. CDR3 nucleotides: TGTGCCAGCAGCCCCAACCCGCCCGGGTATCAGCCCCAGCATTTT. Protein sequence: CASSPNPPGYQPQHF.

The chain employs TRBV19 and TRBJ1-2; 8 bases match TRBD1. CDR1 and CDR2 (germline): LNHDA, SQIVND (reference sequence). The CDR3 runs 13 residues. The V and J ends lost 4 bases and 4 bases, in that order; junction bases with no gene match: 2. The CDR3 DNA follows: TGTGCCAGTAGTAGAGACAGGGGCTATGGCTACACCTTC. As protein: CASSRDRGYGYTF.

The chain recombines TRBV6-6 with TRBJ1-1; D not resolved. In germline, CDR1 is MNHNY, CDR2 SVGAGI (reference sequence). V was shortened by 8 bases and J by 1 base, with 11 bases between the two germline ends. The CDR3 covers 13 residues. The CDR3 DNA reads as TGTGCCAGCCGTCGGCAGAAGAACACTGAAGCTTTCTTT. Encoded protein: CASRRQKNTEAFF.

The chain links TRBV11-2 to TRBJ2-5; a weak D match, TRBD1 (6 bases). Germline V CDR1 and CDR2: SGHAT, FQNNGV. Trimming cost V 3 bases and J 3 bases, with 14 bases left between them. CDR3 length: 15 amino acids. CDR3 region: CASSFYLGGEETQYF. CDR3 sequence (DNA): TGTGCCAGCAGCTTCTATTTAGGGGGAGAAGAGACCCAGTACTTC.